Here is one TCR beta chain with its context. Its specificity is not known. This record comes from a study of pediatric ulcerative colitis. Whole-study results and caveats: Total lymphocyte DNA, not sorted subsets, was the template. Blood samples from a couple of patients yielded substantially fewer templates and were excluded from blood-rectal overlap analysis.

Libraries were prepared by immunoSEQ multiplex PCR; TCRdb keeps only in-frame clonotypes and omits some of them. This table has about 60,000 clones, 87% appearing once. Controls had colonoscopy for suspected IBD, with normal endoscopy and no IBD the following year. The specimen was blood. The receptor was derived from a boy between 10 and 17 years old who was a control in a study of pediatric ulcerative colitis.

CDR3 sequence reads: CASSYEPGQGFYEQYF. The CDR3 region has the DNA TGCGCCAGCAGCTACGAACCGGGACAGGGGTTTTACGAGCAGTACTTC. This chain joins TRBV5-1 and TRBJ2-7, with 10 bases fitting TRBD1. CDR3 size: 16 residues. J was trimmed by 4 bases and V by 3 bases; bases with no gene match: 10. CDR1 and CDR2 (germline): SGHRS, YFSETQ.